The 3 T cell receptor beta chains below come from one sample, sequenced in a study of Graves' ophthalmopathy and Graves' hyperthyroidism. The study amplified TCR beta CDR3 regions using RNA transcripts. First-round RT-PCR used HTBI primers; second-round multiplex PCR followed. TCRdb reanalysed the multiplex PCR reads using MiXCR and keeps one entry per CDR3 protein. Of fewer than 650,000 distinct CDR3 sequences detected, about 20% appear once; the ten largest clones hold around 7%. Material for sequencing was peripheral blood. Every receptor here comes from a woman younger than 35 with stable Graves' hyperthyroidism. Some clones in this sample may be carry-over from other donors' samples.

J is TRBJ1-5 and V is TRBV12-5; D call uncertain. The germline gives CDR1 LGHNT, CDR2 FRNRAP. Trimming pared 4 bases from V and 6 bases from J, leaving 4 bases between. This CDR3 comprises 11 residues. CDR3 DNA sequence: TGTGCTAGTGGTTGGGGTCAGCCCCAGCATTTT. It yields the protein CASGWGQPQHF.

This clonotype was observed at least ten times. V and J are TRBV2 and TRBJ1-5, with D unclear. V was pared by 5 bases and J by 6 bases, with 14 bases between. Germline values: CDR1 SNHLY, CDR2 FYNNEI. The CDR3 totals 14 residues. The DNA for the CDR3 is TGTGCCAGCAGTAAAACTTTACTAGGTCAGCCCCAGCATTTT. Translation gives CASSKTLLGQPQHF.

The chain carries TRBV30 and TRBJ1-5; D not resolved. The CDR3 runs to 13 residues. V lost 2 bases and J 5 bases, leaving 10 bases between the germline ends. Germline-derived CDR1 and CDR2 are GTSNPN and SVGIG (reference sequence). The CDR3 coding sequence is TGTGCCTGGAGTTCCCGCGGGGATCAGCCCCAGCATTTT. Protein product: CAWSSRGDQPQHF. Full variable domain (remainder filled in from reference TRBV30 and TRBJ1-5): SQTIHQWPATLVQPVGSPLSLECTVEGTSNPNLYWYRQAAGRGLQLLFYSVGIGQISSEVPQNLSASRPQDRQFILSSKKLLLSDSGFYLCAWSSRGDQPQHFGDGTRLSIL.